These 14 T cell receptor beta chains were sequenced from one sample in a study of cytomegalovirus exposure and HLA in healthy donors. PCR amplification relied on 60 Vbeta primers (plus 13 Jbeta primers). Here immunoSEQ multiplex PCR was the method, and the copy in TCRdb shows in-frame clones only, minus some. Its table lists more than 45,000 clones. The sample taken for sequencing was PBMCs. The receptors come from a woman younger than 45 in good health and CMV-seropositive.

The chain employs TRBV9 and TRBJ1-4; no firm D call. Germline CDR1 reads SGDLS; CDR2 reads YYNGEE. The CDR3 has 14 residues. Deletions cut 4 bases from V and 7 bases from J, with 14 bases between. This chain's CDR3 is CASSSRYGSEKLFF. The CDR3 DNA is TGTGCCAGCAGCTCCCGTTATGGTAGTGAAAAACTGTTTTTT.

This chain joins TRBV5-1 and TRBJ2-1; 13 bases are a match to TRBD2. Looked up from germline, CDR1 is SGHRS and CDR2 is YFSETQ. This CDR3 comprises 14 residues. The V and J ends lost 7 bases and 8 bases, in that order; junction bases with no gene match: 6. The CDR3 protein is CASLRTSGSHEQFF. The DNA for the CDR3 is TGCGCCAGCCTCAGGACTAGCGGGAGCCATGAGCAGTTCTTC.

V is TRBV10-3 and J is TRBJ2-7, with 9 bases fitting TRBD1. Germline V gene data show CDR1 as ENHRY and CDR2 as SYGVKD. This CDR3 comprises 16 residues. V was clipped by 2 bases and J by 6 bases; unmatched bases: 11. For the CDR3, the DNA is TGTGCCATCAGTGAGAATTCTGGGACAGGGAGGTCCGAGCAGTACTTC. Encoded protein: CAISENSGTGRSEQYF.

Judged by frequency, this clone is hyperexpanded (1% or more). The V call is TRBV4-1, the J call TRBJ2-2; weak D call: TRBD2 (6 bases). The germline CDR1 and CDR2 sequences are MGHRA and YSYEKL. The CDR3 totals 17 residues. V was shortened by 0 bases and J by 5 bases, with 16 bases between the two germline ends. In nucleotides, the CDR3 is TGCGCCAGCAGCCAAGAAGGGGACTTAGGCGGGACCGGGGAGCTGTTTTTT. It translates to CASSQEGDLGGTGELFF.

The rearrangement uses TRBV6-5 and TRBJ1-2; D is undetermined. Trimming took off 5 bases at V and 3 bases at J, with 10 bases between the two ends. Germline CDR1 is MNHEY and CDR2 is SVGAGI. This CDR3 is built from 13 residues. CDR3 residues: CASSQDKDYGYTF. DNA for the CDR3: TGTGCCAGCAGTCAAGACAAGGACTATGGCTACACCTTC.

This rearrangement joins TRBV18 to TRBJ2-7; D ambiguous. This CDR3 contains 15 residues. V dropped 2 bases and J dropped 6 bases, with 17 bases sitting between them. Germline CDR1 reads KGHSH; CDR2 reads LQKENI. The CDR3 is CASSPVGGGVGEQYF. The CDR3 DNA reads TGTGCCAGCTCACCAGTTGGCGGCGGAGTCGGCGAGCAGTACTTC.

The chain recombines TRBV25-1 with TRBJ2-7, with D hard to call. V was trimmed by 1 base and J by 9 bases, leaving 13 bases between them. Germline-derived CDR1 and CDR2 are MGHDK and SYGVNS. CDR3 length equals 13 residues. The CDR3 sequence is CASSEFFGPGQYF. CDR3 coding DNA: TGTGCCAGCAGTGAATTTTTCGGTCCAGGGCAGTACTTC.

The rearrangement joins TRBV15 to TRBJ1-1; TRBD1 might be the D (5 bases). Looked up from germline, CDR1 is LNHNV and CDR2 is YYDKDF (reference sequence). The CDR3 loop spans 17 amino acids. Deletions cut 9 bases from V and 1 base from J, with 24 bases between. The CDR3 region is CATTWGVKIGQNTEAFF. The CDR3 nucleotides read TGTGCCACTACCTGGGGGGTTAAAATCGGTCAGAACACTGAAGCTTTCTTT.

V usage is TRBV5-1 and J usage is TRBJ2-7; 8 nucleotides line up with TRBD1. Per germline, CDR1 SGHRS and CDR2 YFSETQ. This CDR3 is 16 amino acids long. V shed 4 bases, J shed 7 bases, and the junction held 16 bases outside the gene matches. CDR3: CASSPGQDRALGEQYF. The CDR3 DNA reads TGCGCCAGCAGCCCTGGACAGGACAGGGCGTTAGGGGAGCAGTACTTC.

J is TRBJ2-1 and V is TRBV4-1; D is possibly TRBD2 (5 bases). The ends were cut back, 7 bases at V and 0 bases at J, with 10 bases in the middle. CDR1 MGHRA and CDR2 YSYEKL come from the germline V gene. There are 14 residues in the CDR3. The CDR3 sequence is CASTLTSSYNEQFF. In DNA form, the CDR3 reads TGCGCCAGCACCCTCACTAGCTCCTACAATGAGCAGTTCTTC.

V and J are TRBV30 and TRBJ1-1; 9 bases match TRBD1. V shed 5 bases, J shed 4 bases, and the junction held 2 bases outside the gene matches. CDR3 length: 12 amino acids. The germline V gene encodes CDR1 GTSNPN and CDR2 SVGIG (reference sequence). The CDR3 nucleotides read TGTGCCTGGGGGACAGGGCGCACTGAAGCTTTCTTT. This sequence encodes CAWGTGRTEAFF.

A remark on this clone: Other nucleotide sequences in the sample specify the same CDR3. The chain joins TRBV6-5 to TRBJ2-7; the match to TRBD1 covers 8 bases. V gave up 5 bases and J gave up 2 bases; unmatched junction bases: 5. The CDR3 is made up of 14 amino acids. Germline CDR1 reads MNHEY; CDR2 reads SVGAGI. CDR3 amino acids: CASSPDRGAYEQYF. CDR3 bases: TGTGCCAGCAGTCCAGACAGGGGCGCCTACGAGCAGTACTTC.

The chain joins TRBV18 to TRBJ2-1; 10 nucleotides line up with TRBD2. V lost 3 bases, J lost 7 bases, and 6 bases stayed unmatched. The germline V gene encodes CDR1 KGHSH and CDR2 LQKENI. The CDR3 sequence is 15 residues long. CDR3 in amino acids: CASSPSGREVNEQFF. The CDR3 DNA reads TGTGCCAGCTCACCGAGCGGGAGGGAGGTTAATGAGCAGTTCTTC.

This rearrangement joins TRBV6-1 to TRBJ2-3; no clear D gene. The CDR3 length is 13 residues. Germline values: CDR1 MNHNS, CDR2 SASEGT. Trimming left V 4 bases short and J 2 bases short, with 7 bases between. CDR3 DNA: TGTGCCAGCAGTGTGTCAGACACAGATACGCAGTATTTT. It translates to CASSVSDTDTQYF.